This T cell receptor (beta chain) originates from a study of blood T cell repertoires in COVID-19. V was clipped by 1 base and J by 4 bases, with 14 bases between them. Germline V gives CDR1 SGHTA, CDR2 FQGNSA. This CDR3 contains 16 residues. Participants were aged about 18 to 100 years from 24 US areas. Only in-frame clones appear in the TCRdb table, and some are missing; sequencing was by immunoSEQ multiplex PCR. Of hundreds of thousands of clones listed, approximately 88% are singletons. This TCR came from a middle-aged woman with acute COVID-19. The chain employs TRBV7-2 and TRBJ1-5, with a possible D match to TRBD1 (5 bases). Source material: PBMCs or T cells enriched from blood (not recorded which). In nucleotides, the CDR3 is TGTGCCAGCAGCTTAGTGGGGCCAGGATTTAATCAGCCCCAGCATTTT. This encodes CASSLVGPGFNQPQHF.